These T cell receptor beta chains were read from a single sample in a study of identical twins. TCRdb fed the 5' RACE reads into MiXCR, producing one record per CDR3 protein. Of around 370,000 distinct CDR3 sequences listed, 7% to 9.5% were seen once; the top ten hold under 10%. The specimen was naive T cells sorted from blood. The receptors shown here come from a woman aged 45 to 65 in good health. Both conserved end residues are part of each CDR3. D genes are given only for firm matches. For some rows the clone size is stated as once, few or many, or as a class when expanded; others skip it.

d_call	clone_size	v_call	j_call	cdr3_aa	cdr3_nt
NA	many	TRBV29-1	TRBJ1-4	CSVEWPRTGEKLFF	TGCAGCGTTGAATGGCCGCGGACGGGTGAAAAACTGTTTTTT
NA	NA	TRBV4-1	TRBJ1-4	CASSQVSGTNEKLFF	TGCGCCAGCAGCCAAGTTTCAGGGACTAATGAAAAACTGTTTTTT
NA	many	TRBV7-9	TRBJ2-3	CASSLIVLIREKLDTQYF	TGTGCCAGCAGCTTAATCGTTTTGATCCGGGAAAAGTTAGATACGCAGTATTTT
TRBD2	few	TRBV9	TRBJ2-3	CASSAGGIAGLWSTDTQYF	TGTGCCAGCAGCGCGGGAGGAATAGCGGGACTATGGAGCACAGATACGCAGTATTTT
NA	NA	TRBV25-1	TRBJ1-1	CASRKDRPEAFF	TGTGCCAGCAGAAAAGACAGGCCAGAAGCTTTCTTT
NA	many	TRBV9	TRBJ2-3	CASSVGQWDTQYF	TGTGCCAGCAGCGTCGGGCAGTGGGATACGCAGTATTTT
NA	many	TRBV24-1	TRBJ2-1	CATSDWARVGLDEQFF	TGTGCCACCAGTGATTGGGCCAGGGTGGGACTGGATGAGCAGTTCTTC
NA	NA	TRBV15	TRBJ1-4	CAGSRGAGEKLFF	TGTGCTGGATCAAGGGGGGCTGGGGAAAAACTGTTTTTT
TRBD1	NA	TRBV4-1	TRBJ2-1	CASSQPGTGGGNEQFF	TGCGCCAGCAGCCAACCGGGGACAGGGGGTGGCAATGAGCAGTTCTTC
NA	few	TRBV20-1	TRBJ1-5	CSARERFRAGQPQHF	TGCAGTGCCCGCGAACGGTTTAGGGCAGGTCAGCCCCAGCATTTT
NA	few	TRBV5-6	TRBJ2-2	CASSYYGGRDTGELFF	TGTGCCAGCAGCTACTATGGGGGGCGCGACACCGGGGAGCTGTTTTTT
NA	NA	TRBV27	TRBJ1-4	CASRKIDVGNEKLFF	TGTGCCAGCAGAAAAATCGACGTGGGGAACGAAAAACTGTTTTTT
NA	NA	TRBV19	TRBJ1-5	CASSIVGSNQPQHF	TGTGCCAGTAGTATCGTAGGGAGCAATCAGCCCCAGCATTTT
NA	many	TRBV15	TRBJ2-7	CATSRDFRDQGLQYF	TGTGCCACCAGCAGAGATTTCAGAGATCAGGGACTGCAGTACTTC
TRBD2	few	TRBV27	TRBJ2-3	CASSFYDLAGSTDTQYF	TGTGCCAGCAGTTTCTACGACTTAGCGGGGAGCACAGATACGCAGTATTTT
TRBD2	few	TRBV29-1	TRBJ2-1	CSVVGGSSYNEQFF	TGCAGCGTTGTCGGCGGGAGTTCCTACAATGAGCAGTTCTTC
NA	NA	TRBV7-9	TRBJ1-2	CASSLVPGEGYTF	TGTGCCAGCAGCTTAGTACCCGGGGAGGGCTACACCTTC
NA	few	TRBV28	TRBJ2-1	CASKYYNEQFF	TGTGCCAGCAAGTACTACAATGAGCAGTTCTTC
NA	NA	TRBV5-1	TRBJ1-2	CASSLELVGGYTF	TGCGCCAGCAGCTTGGAGTTAGTCGGTGGCTACACCTTC
NA	few	TRBV20-1	TRBJ1-5	CSASRTSNQPQHF	TGCAGTGCTAGTCGGACTAGCAATCAGCCCCAGCATTTT
NA	many	TRBV27	TRBJ2-3	CASIAGKGNTQYF	TGTGCCAGCATTGCGGGAAAAGGCAATACGCAGTATTTT
NA	many	TRBV7-8	TRBJ2-3	CASSPDSTGTDTQYF	TGTGCCAGCAGCCCCGACTCAACGGGCACAGATACGCAGTATTTT
NA	NA	TRBV11-3	TRBJ2-3	CATEGALTDTQYF	TGTGCCACCGAAGGCGCCCTCACAGATACGCAGTATTTT
TRBD2	few	TRBV30	TRBJ2-5	CAWSGGKETQYF	TGTGCCTGGAGCGGGGGGAAGGAGACCCAGTACTTC